This T cell receptor beta chain was recovered during a study of control samples from healthy donors and cancer patients. The method was immunoSEQ multiplex PCR; TCRdb's version includes in-frame clones alone and lacks a portion of them. Seen here are fewer than 200,000 clones, nearly 96% observed once, and the top ten hold under 1.2%. CDR3 length: 14 amino acids. Trimming removed 4 bases from V and 4 bases from J; junction bases left unmatched: 6. CDR1 is LNHDA and CDR2 is SQIVND in the germline V gene (reference sequence). This chain joins TRBV19 and TRBJ1-2; 7 bases line up with TRBD1. The sequencing input was blood. This TCR derives from a woman aged 30 to 39 in good health. CDR3 DNA sequence: TGTGCCAGTAGTACTACAGGGGCGGGCTATGGCTACACCTTC. Translating gives CASSTTGAGYGYTF.